This TCR beta chain was recovered during a study of T cells in Graves' hyperthyroidism and ophthalmopathy (dated by TCRdb to about 2019). At the level of the whole study: Peripheral blood samples were taken at initial diagnosis, before any treatment was given. A discovery cohort of about a hundred patients, 43 with Graves' ophthalmopathy and approximately 55 with stable Graves' hyperthyroidism, was used to find distinguishing TCR V-J signatures. Whether ophthalmopathy could be predicted prospectively was tested in an independent validation cohort made up of approximately 19 hyperthyroidism patients plus 17 patients who later progressed to ophthalmopathy. For training and testing, the roughly 97 patients in the discovery cohort were randomly divided in a 7:3 ratio. In several Graves' hyperthyroidism patients, the study also compared T-cell repertoires from thyroid tissue with T-cell repertoires from blood. After blood sampling, hyperthyroidism patients were treated with methimazole at a starting dose of 30 mg daily, and ophthalmopathy patients were treated with high-dose intravenous methylprednisolone. The paper describes TCR Vbeta CDR3 sequencing of some 130 peripheral blood samples, made up of roughly 40 ophthalmopathy patients, around 78 hyperthyroidism patients and 17 progressor patients. What the work shows at the level of the full study, not this receptor alone: No statistical method was used to set the sample size in advance, and investigators knew the group allocation. In cross-validation, a model built on a 13 V-J signature told ophthalmopathy apart from stable hyperthyroidism with just under 90% sensitivity and about 81% specificity, and in testing the same model reached 80%/75%. In validation, the model predicted progression to ophthalmopathy a median of about 6 months before onset, with about 64% sensitivity and about 72% specificity. Most expanded thyroid clonotypes (frequency above 0.001) were also found in blood, which suggests that blood repertoires may mirror thyroid immune responses.

Amplification of TCR beta CDR3 regions was carried out from RNA transcripts. The TCR CDR3 was subjected to a first round of RT-PCR using the HTBI primer set and the Qiagen OneStep RT-PCR kit. Libraries were constructed in a second round of multiplex PCR, after which size selection and purification were performed. Libraries were sequenced paired-end with 100 bp reads on an Illumina HiSeq2000. Concerning the study's data processing: SOAPnuke was used to process the raw data, throwing out any read that contained adapters or uncalled bases, had a mean Phred below 15, or lacked an exact constant-primer or identifier match. High-quality paired reads were merged using COPE v1.2.5, and each unique nucleotide sequence was defined as a clonotype. Clonotypes were aligned to IMGT TRBV, TRBD and TRBJ reference segments using MiTCR v1.1. The analysis included only V-J combinations with a frequency above 0.0001, which together covered 98% to 99.2% of the repertoires. A TCS score was defined as the ratio between F50 (clonal expansion) and ExV (chaos), using BLOSUM62-based TCRdist between CDR3 peptides within each V-J. Welch's t-statistics and random forest reduced 500 to 550 V-J features to some 14, which were used in a naive Bayes classifier (R e1071). TCRdb cleaned the public reads at Q25 with fastp, built clones with MiXCR and kept in-frame beta chains. CDR3 protein duplicates are merged, each entry listing the most common genes and DNA. Clone size and V and J calls follow TCRdb, not the original study. The sample profile shows approximately 530,000 distinct CDR3 sequences; 16% of them were found once. Clones ranked in the top ten supply 15% to 20% of the sample.

A few counts support this clonotype. No cognate antigen has been identified for it. The sample holds no much larger clone one base away, and base qualities are not on file. CDR3 length: 15 amino acids, cysteine to phenylalanine. Just CDR3 DNA is preserved here, 45 bases in frame from base 1. The CDR1 and CDR2 encoded by the germline V gene are MNHNS and SASEGT. Between the V and J ends, shortened by 8 bases and 0 bases respectively, the junction contains 17 bases. A patient counted as having stable Graves' hyperthyroidism if no progression to ophthalmopathy occurred over 18 months of follow-up. The hyperthyroidism patients were between 18 and 65 years old and newly diagnosed, with a disease duration of less than 2 months. The study excluded patients with uncontrolled infections, other autoimmune diseases, pregnancy or lactation. Clinical symptoms, serum thyroxine and TRAb, thyroid ultrasound, and orbital computed tomography formed the basis for the diagnoses. PBMCs were isolated from about 9 ml of fresh peripheral blood by Ficoll-Paque density gradient centrifugation. Total RNA was extracted using Trizol reagent, and RNA quality was assessed on an Agilent 2100 Bioanalyzer.

Sequencing input: blood. The receptor comes from a woman between 18 and 29 years old with Graves' hyperthyroidism. The chain was built from TRBV6-1 and TRBJ2-7; the D gene identity is not certain. In nucleotides, the sequence is TGTGCCAGCGGAACTCCGAGGCCGAACTCCTACGAGCAGTACTTC. Its translation is CASGTPRPNSYEQYF.